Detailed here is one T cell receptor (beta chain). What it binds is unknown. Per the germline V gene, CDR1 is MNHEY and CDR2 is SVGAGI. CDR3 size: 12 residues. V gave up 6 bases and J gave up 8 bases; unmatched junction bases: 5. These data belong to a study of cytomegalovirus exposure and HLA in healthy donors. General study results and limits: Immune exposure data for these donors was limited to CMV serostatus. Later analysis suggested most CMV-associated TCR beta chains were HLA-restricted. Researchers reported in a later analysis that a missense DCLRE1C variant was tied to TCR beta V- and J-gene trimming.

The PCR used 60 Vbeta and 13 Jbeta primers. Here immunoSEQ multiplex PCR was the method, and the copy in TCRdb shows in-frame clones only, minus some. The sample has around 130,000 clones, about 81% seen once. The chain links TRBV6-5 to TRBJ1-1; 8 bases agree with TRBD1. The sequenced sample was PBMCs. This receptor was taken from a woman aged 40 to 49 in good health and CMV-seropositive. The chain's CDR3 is CASRTGGLEAFF. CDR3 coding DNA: TGTGCCAGCAGAACAGGGGGTCTAGAAGCTTTCTTT.